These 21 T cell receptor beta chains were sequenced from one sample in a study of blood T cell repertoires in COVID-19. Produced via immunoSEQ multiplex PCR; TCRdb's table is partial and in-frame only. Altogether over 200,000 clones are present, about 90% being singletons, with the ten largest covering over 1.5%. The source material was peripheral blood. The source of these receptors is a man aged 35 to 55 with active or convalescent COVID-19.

CDR3 sequence reads: CASNRLAANTGELFF. CDR3 bases: TGCGCCAGCAATAGACTAGCGGCGAACACCGGGGAGCTGTTTTTT. The rearrangement links TRBV5-1 to TRBJ2-2; 9 nucleotides agree with TRBD2. With 6 bases clipped from V and 0 bases from J, the junction kept 3 bases outside the gene matches. The CDR3 totals 15 residues. Germline CDR1 is SGHRS and CDR2 is YFSETQ.

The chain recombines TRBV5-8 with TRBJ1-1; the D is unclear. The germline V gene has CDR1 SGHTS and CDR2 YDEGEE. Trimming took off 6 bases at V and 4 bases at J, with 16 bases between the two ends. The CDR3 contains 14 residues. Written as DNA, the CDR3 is TGTGCCAGCATAAATCCCCCGAGGGCCACTGAAGCTTTCTTT. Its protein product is CASINPPRATEAFF.

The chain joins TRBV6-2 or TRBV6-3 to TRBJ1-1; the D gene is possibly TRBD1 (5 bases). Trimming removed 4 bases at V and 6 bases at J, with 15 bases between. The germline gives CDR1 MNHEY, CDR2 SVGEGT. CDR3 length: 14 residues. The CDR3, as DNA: TGTGCCAGCAGTTTAGGGGCGCGGGGGGCTGAAGCTTTCTTT. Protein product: CASSLGARGAEAFF.

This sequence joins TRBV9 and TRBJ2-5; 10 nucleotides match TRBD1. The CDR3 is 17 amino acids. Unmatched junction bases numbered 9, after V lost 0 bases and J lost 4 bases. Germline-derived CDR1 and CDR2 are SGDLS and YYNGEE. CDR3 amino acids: CASSVGVGTGVSETQYF. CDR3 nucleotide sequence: TGTGCCAGCAGCGTAGGGGTCGGGACAGGGGTGTCAGAGACCCAGTACTTC.

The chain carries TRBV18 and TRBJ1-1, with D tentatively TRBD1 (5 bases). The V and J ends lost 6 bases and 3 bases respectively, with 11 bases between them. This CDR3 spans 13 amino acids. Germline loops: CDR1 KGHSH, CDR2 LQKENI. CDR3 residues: CASSMDTYTEAFF. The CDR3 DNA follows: TGTGCCAGCTCGATGGACACTTACACTGAAGCTTTCTTT.

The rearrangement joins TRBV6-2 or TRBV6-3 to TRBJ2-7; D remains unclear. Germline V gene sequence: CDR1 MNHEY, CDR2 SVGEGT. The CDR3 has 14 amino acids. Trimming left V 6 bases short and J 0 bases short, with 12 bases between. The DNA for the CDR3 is TGTGCCAGCAGCCGGGCAGGCGTCTCCTACGAGCAGTACTTC. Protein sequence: CASSRAGVSYEQYF.

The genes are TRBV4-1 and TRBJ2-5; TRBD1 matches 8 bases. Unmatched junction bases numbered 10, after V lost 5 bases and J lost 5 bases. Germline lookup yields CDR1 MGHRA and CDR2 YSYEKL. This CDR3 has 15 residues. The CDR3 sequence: CASSTRTGSYETQYF. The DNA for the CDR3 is TGCGCCAGCAGCACACGGACAGGGTCCTATGAGACCCAGTACTTC.

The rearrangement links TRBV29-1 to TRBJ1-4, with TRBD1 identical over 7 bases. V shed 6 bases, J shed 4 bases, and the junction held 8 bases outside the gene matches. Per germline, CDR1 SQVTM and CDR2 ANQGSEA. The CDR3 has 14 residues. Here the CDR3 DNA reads TGCAGCGTCCTAGGGGGCGCGGGTAATGAAAAACTGTTTTTT. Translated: CSVLGGAGNEKLFF.

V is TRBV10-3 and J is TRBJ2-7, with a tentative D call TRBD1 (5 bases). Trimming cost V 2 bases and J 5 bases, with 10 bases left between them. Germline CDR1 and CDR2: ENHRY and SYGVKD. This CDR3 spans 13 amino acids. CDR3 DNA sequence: TGTGCCATCAGTGAGGGGCAGGGCCACGAGCAGTACTTC. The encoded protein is CAISEGQGHEQYF.

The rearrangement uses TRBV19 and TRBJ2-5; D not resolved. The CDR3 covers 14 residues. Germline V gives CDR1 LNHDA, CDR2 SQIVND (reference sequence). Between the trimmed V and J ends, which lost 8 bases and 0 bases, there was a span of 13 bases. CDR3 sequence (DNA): TGTGCCAGTGCAGACGACTGGGACCAAGAGACCCAGTACTTC. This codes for CASADDWDQETQYF.

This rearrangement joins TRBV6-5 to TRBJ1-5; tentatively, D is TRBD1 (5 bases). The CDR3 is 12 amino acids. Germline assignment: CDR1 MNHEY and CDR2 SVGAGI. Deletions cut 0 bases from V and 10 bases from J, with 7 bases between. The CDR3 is CASSYSGGPQHF. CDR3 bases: TGTGCCAGCAGTTACTCGGGGGGTCCCCAGCATTTT.

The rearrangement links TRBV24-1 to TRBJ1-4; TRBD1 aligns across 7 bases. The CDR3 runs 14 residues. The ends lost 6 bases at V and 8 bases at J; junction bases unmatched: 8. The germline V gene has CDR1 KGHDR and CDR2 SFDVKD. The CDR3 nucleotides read TGTGCCACCAGTTCGACAGGGCTTGGGGAAAAACTGTTTTTT. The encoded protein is CATSSTGLGEKLFF.

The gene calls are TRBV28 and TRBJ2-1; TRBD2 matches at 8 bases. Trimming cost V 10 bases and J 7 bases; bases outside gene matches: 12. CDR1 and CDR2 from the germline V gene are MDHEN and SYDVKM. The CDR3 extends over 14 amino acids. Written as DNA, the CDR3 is TGTGCCACCCGGGGGAGCGGGGGCTTGAATGAGCAGTTCTTC. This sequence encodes CATRGSGGLNEQFF.

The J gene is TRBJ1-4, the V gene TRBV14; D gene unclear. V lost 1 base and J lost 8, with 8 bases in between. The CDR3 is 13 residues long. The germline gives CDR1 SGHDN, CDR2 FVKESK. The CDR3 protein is CASSQAPLEKLFF. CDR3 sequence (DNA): TGTGCCAGCAGCCAAGCCCCCCTGGAAAAACTGTTTTTT.

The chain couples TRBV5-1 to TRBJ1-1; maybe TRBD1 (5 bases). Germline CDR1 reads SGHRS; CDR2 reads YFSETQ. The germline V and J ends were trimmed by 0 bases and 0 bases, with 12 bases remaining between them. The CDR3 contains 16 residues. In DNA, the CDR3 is TGCGCCAGCAGCTTGGCTGTCCAGGGTATGAACACTGAAGCTTTCTTT. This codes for CASSLAVQGMNTEAFF.

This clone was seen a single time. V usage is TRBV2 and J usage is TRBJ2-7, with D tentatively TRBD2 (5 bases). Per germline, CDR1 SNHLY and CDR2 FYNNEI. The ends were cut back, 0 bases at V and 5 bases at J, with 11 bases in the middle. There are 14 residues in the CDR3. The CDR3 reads CASSEAGWRNEQYF. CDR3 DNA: TGTGCCAGCAGTGAAGCTGGGTGGAGGAACGAGCAGTACTTC.

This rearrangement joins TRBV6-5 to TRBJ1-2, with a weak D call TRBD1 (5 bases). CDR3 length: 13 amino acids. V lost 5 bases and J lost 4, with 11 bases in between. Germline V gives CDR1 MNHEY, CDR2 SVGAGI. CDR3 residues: CASSQGLSYGYTF. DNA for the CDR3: TGTGCCAGCAGTCAGGGTCTTTCCTATGGCTACACCTTC.

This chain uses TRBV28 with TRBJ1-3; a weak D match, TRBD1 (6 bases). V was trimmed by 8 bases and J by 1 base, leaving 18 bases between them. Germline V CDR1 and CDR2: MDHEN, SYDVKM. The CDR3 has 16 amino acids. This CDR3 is CASGSGGLDSGNTIYF. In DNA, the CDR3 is TGTGCCAGCGGATCGGGGGGGCTTGATTCTGGAAACACCATATATTTT.

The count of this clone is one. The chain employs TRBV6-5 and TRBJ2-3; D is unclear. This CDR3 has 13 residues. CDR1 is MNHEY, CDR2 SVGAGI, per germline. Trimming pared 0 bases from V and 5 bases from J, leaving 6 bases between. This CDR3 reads CASSYSAQDTQYF. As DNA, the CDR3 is TGTGCCAGCAGTTACTCAGCGCAAGATACGCAGTATTTT.

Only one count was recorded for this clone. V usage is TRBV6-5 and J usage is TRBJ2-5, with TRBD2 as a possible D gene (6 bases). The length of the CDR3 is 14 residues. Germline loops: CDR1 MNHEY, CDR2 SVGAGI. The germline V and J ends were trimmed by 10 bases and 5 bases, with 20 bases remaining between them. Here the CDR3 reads CATRDSWALETQYF. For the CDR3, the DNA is TGTGCCACGCGGGATTCATGGGCCTTGGAGACCCAGTACTTC.

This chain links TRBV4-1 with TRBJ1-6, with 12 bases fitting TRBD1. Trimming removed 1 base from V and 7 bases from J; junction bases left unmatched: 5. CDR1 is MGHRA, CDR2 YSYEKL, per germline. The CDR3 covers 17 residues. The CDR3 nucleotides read TGCGCCAGCAGCCAAGTCTGGGGACAGGGGGCAAATTCACCCCTCCACTTT. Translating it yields CASSQVWGQGANSPLHF.